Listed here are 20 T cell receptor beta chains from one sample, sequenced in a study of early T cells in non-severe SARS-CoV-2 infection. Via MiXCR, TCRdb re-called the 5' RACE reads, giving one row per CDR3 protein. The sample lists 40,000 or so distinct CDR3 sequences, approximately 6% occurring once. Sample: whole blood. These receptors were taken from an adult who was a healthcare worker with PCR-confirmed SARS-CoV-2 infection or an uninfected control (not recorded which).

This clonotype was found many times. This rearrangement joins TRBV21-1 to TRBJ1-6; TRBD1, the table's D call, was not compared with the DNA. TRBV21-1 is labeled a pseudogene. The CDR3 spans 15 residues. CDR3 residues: CASTPRVSYNSPLHF. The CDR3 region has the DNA TGTGCCAGCACCCCTCGGGTCTCCTATAATTCACCCCTCCACTTT.

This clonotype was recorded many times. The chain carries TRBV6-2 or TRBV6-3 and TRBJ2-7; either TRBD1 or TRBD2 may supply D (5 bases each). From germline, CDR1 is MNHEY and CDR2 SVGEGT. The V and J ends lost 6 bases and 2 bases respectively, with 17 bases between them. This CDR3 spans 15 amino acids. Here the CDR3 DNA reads TGTGCCAGCAGACGTGACCGGGACGGAGCCTACGAGCAGTACTTC. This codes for CASRRDRDGAYEQYF.

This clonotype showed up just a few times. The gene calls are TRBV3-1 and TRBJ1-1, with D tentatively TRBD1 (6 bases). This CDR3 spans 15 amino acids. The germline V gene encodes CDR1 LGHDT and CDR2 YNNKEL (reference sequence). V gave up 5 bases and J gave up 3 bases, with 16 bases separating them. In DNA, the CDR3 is TGTGCCAGCAGCATCAAACGGACAGTAGACACTGAAGCTTTCTTT. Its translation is CASSIKRTVDTEAFF.

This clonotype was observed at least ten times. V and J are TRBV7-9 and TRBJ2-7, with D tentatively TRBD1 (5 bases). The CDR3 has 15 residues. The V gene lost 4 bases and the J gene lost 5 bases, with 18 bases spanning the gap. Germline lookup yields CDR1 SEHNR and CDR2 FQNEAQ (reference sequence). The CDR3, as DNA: TGTGCCAGCAGCTCCCCCGGTGAAGGGGTCCACGAGCAGTACTTC. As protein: CASSSPGEGVHEQYF.

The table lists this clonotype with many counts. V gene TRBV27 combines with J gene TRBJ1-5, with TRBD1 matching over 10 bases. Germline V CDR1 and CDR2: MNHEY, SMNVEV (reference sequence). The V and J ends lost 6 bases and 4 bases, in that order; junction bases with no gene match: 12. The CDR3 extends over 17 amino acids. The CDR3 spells CASRGITGQGRNQPQHF. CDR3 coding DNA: TGTGCCAGCAGGGGGATAACGGGACAGGGGAGAAATCAGCCCCAGCATTTT.

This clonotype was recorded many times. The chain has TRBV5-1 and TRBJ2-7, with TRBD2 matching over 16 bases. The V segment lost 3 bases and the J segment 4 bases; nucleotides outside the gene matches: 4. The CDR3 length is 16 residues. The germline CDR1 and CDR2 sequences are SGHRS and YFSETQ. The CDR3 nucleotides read TGCGCCAGCAGCTCGGGACTAGCGGGAGGGATATACGAGCAGTACTTC. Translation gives CASSSGLAGGIYEQYF.

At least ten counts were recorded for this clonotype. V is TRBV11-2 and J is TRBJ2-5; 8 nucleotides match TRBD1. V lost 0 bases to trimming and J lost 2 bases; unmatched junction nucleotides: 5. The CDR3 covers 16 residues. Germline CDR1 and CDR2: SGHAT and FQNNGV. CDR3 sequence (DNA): TGTGCCAGCAGCTTAGAGGGGACAGGATTTCAAGAGACCCAGTACTTC. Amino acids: CASSLEGTGFQETQYF.

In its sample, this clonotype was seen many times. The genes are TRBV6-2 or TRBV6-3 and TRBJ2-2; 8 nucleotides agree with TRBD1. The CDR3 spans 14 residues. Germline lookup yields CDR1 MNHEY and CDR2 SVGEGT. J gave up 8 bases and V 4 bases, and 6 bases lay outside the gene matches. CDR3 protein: CASSFRGLEGELFF. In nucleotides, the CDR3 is TGTGCCAGCAGTTTCAGGGGGCTCGAAGGGGAGCTGTTTTTT.

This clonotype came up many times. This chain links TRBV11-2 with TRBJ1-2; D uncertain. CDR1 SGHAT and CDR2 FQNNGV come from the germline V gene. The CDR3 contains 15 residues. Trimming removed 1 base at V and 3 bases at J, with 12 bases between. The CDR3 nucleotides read TGTGCCAGCAGCTTAGTGCGGCGACCTGACTATGGCTACACCTTC. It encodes CASSLVRRPDYGYTF.

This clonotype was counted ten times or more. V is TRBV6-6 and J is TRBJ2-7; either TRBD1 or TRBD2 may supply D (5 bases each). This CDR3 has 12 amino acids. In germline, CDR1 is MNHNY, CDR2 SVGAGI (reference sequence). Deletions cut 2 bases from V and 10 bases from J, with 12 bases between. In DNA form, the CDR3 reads TGTGCCAGCAGTTACGAGGGGCCTAATCAGTACTTC. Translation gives CASSYEGPNQYF.

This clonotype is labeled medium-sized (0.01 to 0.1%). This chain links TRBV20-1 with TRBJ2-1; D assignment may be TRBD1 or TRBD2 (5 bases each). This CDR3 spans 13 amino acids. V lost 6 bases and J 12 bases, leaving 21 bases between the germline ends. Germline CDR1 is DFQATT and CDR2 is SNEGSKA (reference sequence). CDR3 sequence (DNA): TGCAGTGCCCCCCTCGGGGAACTCAGGGTGCAGTTCTTC. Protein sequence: CSAPLGELRVQFF.

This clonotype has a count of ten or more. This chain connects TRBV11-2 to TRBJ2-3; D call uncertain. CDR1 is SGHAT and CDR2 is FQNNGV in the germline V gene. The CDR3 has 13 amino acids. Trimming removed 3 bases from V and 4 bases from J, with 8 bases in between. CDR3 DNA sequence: TGTGCCAGCAGCTTTGACCCCCCAGATACGCAGTATTTT. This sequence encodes CASSFDPPDTQYF.

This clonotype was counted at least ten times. CDR3 protein: CASSPRDTSSGANVLTF. The CDR3 DNA is TGCGCCAGCAGCCCCCGGGACACATCTTCTGGGGCCAACGTCCTGACTTTC. The chain joins TRBV5-1 to TRBJ2-6, with a possible D match to TRBD1 (6 bases). This CDR3 is built from 17 residues. Trimming cost V 4 bases and J 1 base, with 15 bases left between them. Germline CDR1 is SGHRS and CDR2 is YFSETQ.

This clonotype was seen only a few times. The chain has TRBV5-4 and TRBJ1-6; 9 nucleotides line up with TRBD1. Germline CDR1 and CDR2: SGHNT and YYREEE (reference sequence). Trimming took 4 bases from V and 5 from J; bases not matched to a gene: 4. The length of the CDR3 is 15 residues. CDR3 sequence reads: CASSPGTGNNSPLHF. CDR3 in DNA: TGTGCCAGCAGCCCCGGGACAGGGAATAATTCACCCCTCCACTTT.

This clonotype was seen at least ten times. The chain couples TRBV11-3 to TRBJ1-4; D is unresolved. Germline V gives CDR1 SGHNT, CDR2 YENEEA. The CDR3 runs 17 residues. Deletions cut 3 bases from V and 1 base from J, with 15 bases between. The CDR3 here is CASSLPLKKRTNEKLFF. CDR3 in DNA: TGTGCCAGCAGCTTGCCCCTTAAAAAACGAACTAATGAAAAACTGTTTTTT.

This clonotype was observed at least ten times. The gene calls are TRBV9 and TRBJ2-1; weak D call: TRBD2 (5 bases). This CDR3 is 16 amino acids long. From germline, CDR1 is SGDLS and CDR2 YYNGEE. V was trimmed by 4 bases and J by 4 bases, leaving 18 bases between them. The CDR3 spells CASSLNPGQRYNEQFF. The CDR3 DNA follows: TGTGCCAGCAGCCTCAACCCAGGTCAGCGGTACAATGAGCAGTTCTTC.

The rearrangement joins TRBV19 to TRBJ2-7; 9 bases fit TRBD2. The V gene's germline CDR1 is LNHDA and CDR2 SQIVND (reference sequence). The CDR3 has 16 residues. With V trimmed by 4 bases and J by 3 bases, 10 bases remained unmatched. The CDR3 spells CASSRGSGRPNYEQYF. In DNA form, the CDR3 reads TGTGCCAGTAGTAGGGGTAGCGGGAGACCCAACTACGAGCAGTACTTC.

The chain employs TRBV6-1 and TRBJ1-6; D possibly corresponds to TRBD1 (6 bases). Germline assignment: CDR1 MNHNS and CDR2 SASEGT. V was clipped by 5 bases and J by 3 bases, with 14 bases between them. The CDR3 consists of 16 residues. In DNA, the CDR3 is TGTGCCAGCAGTTCCTTCGGAGGGGGCTATAATTCACCCCTCCACTTT. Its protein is CASSSFGGGYNSPLHF.

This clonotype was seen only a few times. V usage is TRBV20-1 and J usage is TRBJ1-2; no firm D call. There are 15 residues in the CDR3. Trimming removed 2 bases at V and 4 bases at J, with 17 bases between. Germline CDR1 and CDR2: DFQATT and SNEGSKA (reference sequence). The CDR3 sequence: CSARPGAISSYGYTF. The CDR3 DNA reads TGCAGTGCTAGACCAGGAGCGATATCGAGCTATGGCTACACCTTC.

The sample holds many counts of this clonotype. The CDR3 sequence: CASSSAGLTPRKYF. CDR3 bases: TGTGCCAGCAGTTCTGCGGGACTAACCCCCCGAAAGTACTTC. The chain employs TRBV27 and TRBJ2-7, with 7 bases fitting TRBD2. The CDR3 length is 14 residues. The V and J ends lost 4 bases and 11 bases, in that order; junction bases with no gene match: 14. Germline values: CDR1 MNHEY, CDR2 SMNVEV (reference sequence).